This T cell receptor beta chain was recorded in a study of shared T cell receptors in the human thymus. V dropped 0 bases and J dropped 5 bases, with 15 bases sitting between them. The CDR3 totals 16 residues. CDR1 and CDR2 from the germline V gene are MGHRA and YSYEKL. TCRdb keeps only in-frame clones here, not all; method: immunoSEQ multiplex PCR. The repertoire holds hundreds of thousands of clones, with around 78% as singletons. The same sample was also used in a study of human thymus T cells. That work contributes: Immunologically healthy infants in Finland undergoing congenital heart defect surgery were the donors.

The sequencing sample was made of thymocytes. This chain connects TRBV4-1 to TRBJ2-3; maybe TRBD2 (6 bases). This receptor was taken from a boy younger than two with a congenital heart defect. The CDR3 DNA reads TGCGCCAGCAGCCAAGATTGGCGGCGGGAAAAAGATACGCAGTATTTT. It specifies CASSQDWRREKDTQYF.